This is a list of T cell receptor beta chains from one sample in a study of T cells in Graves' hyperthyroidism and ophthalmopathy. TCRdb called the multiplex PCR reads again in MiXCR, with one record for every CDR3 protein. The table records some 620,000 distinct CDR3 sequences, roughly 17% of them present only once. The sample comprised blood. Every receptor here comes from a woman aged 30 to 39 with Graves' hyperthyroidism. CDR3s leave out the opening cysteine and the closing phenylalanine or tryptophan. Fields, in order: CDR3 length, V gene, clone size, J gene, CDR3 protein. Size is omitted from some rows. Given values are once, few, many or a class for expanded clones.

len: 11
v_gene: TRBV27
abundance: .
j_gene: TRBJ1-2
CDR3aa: ASSRGYNYGYT

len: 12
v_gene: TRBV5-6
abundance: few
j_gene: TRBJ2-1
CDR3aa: ASSWGRMGYEQF

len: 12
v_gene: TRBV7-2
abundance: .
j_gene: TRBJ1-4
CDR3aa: ASSSTVVNEKLF

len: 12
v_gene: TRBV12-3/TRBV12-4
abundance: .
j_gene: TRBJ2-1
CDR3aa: ASSFTRRENEQF

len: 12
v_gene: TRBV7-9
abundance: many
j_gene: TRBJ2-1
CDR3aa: ASSPTRRYNEQF

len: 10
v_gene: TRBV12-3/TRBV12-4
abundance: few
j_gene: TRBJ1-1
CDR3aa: ASTGRATEAF

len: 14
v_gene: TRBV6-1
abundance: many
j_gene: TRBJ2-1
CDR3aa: ASTSSGDYLYNEQF

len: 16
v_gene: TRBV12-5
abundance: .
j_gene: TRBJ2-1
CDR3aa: ASGLVPLGGRGYNEQF

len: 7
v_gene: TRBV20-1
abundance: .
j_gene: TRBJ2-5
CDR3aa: SAPETQY

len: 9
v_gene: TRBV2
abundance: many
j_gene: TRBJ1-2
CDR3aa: ASKSLYGYT

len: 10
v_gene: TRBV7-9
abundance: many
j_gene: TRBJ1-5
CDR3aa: ASSWGNQPQH

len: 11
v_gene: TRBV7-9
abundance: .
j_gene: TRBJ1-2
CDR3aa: ASSSTDRDGYT

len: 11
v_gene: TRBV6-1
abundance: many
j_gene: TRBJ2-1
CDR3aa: ASSDRALNEQF

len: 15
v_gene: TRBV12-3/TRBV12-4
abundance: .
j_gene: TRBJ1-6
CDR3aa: ASSLVIGSSYNSPLH

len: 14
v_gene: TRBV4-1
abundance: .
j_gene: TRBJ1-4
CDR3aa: ASSQGIQDANEKLF

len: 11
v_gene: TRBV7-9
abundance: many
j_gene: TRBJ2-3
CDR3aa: AVTTSAVDTQY

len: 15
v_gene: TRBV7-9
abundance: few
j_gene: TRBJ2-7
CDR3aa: ASSLGRPGQVHGEQY

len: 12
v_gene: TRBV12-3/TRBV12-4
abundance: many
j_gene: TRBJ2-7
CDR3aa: ASRVAGTYYEQY

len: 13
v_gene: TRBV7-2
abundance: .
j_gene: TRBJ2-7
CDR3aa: ASSHRTRSSYEQY

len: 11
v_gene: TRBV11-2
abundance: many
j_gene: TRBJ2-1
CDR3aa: ASSLARYNEQF

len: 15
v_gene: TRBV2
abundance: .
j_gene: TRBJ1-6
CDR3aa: ASSERGGRAGNSPLH

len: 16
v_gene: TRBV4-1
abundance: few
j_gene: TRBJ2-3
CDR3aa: ASSQDPPSGSTTDTQY

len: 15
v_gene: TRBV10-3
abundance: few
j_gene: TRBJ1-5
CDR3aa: ASSPGTGPPRDQPQH

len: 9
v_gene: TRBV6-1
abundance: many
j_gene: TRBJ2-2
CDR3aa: ASSGAGELF

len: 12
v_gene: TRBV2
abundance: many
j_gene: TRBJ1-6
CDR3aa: ASSKGQTPPTLH

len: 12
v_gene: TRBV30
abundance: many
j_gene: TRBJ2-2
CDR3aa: AWSETRATGELF

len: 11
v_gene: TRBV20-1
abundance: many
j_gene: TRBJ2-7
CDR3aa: SAGRDPTYEQY

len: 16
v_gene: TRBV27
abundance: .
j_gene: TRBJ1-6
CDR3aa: ASSHLRDRRGFDSPLH

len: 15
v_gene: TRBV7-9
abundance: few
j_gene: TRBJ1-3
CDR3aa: ASSLGNRVFSGNTIY

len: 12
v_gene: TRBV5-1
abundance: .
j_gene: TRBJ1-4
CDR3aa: ASSWGQGGEKLF

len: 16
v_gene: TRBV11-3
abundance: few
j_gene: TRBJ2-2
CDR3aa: ASSPSPSSGDHTGELF

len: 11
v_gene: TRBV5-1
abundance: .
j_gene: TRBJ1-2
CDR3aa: ASSARDSQEYT

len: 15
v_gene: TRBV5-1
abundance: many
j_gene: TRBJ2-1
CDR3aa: ASSPGQGYPSYNEQF